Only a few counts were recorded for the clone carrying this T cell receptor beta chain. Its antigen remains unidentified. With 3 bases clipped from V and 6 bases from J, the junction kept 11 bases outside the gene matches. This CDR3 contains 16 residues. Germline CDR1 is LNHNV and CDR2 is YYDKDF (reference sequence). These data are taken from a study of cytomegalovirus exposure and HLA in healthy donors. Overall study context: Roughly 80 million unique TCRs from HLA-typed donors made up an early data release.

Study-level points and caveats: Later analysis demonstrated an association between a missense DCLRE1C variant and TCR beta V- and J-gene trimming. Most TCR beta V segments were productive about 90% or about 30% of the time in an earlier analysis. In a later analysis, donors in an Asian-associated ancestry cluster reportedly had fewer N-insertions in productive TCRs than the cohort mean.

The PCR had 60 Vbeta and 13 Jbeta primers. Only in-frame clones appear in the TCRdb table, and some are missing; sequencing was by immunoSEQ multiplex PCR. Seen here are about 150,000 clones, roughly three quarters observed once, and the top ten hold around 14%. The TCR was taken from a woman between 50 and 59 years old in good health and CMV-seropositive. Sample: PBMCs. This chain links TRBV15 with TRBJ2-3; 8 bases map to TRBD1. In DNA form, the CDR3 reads TGTGCCACCAGCAGGGCTGGACAGGGATCCCCCGATACGCAGTATTTT. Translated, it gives CATSRAGQGSPDTQYF.